Listed here are 29 T cell receptor beta chains from one sample, sequenced in a study of human T cells and chemical hapten exposure. Time point in this sample: healthy volunteer bleed at 6 weeks. Total RNA extraction was carried out from unfractionated whole blood. MiXCR, applied by TCRdb to the RACE reads, yields one record per CDR3 protein. In the table there are some 65,000 distinct CDR3 sequences, 5.5% to 7.5% of which are singletons. The sample consisted of whole blood. Receptors originate from a female donor in good health. Some clones in this sample may be carry-over from other donors' samples.

The genes are TRBV12-3 or TRBV12-4 and TRBJ1-2; 10 positions agree with TRBD1. With V trimmed by 6 bases and J by 8 bases, 9 bases remained unmatched. CDR3 length: 14 amino acids. Here the CDR3 reads CASSDRGQGDGYTF. The CDR3 DNA reads as TGTGCCAGCAGCGACAGGGGGCAAGGGGACGGCTACACCTTC.

In this sample, this clonotype turned up many times. The rearrangement uses TRBV7-2 and TRBJ1-1; no reliable D call. Germline loops: CDR1 SGHTA, CDR2 FQGNSA. Trimming stripped 5 bases from V and 0 bases from J, with 10 bases between. The CDR3 is 14 amino acids. CDR3 coding DNA: TGTGCCAGCAGCCACGGGATTCTGAACACTGAAGCTTTCTTT. It is translated as CASSHGILNTEAFF.

This clonotype appeared a few times. The V and J genes are TRBV29-1 and TRBJ2-7, with a possible D match to TRBD2 (6 bases). The V gene lost 3 bases and the J gene lost 0 bases, with 9 bases spanning the gap. The CDR3 is 13 amino acids. Germline V CDR1 and CDR2: SQVTM, ANQGSEA. The CDR3 is CSVDAGSSYEQYF. As DNA, the CDR3 is TGCAGCGTTGACGCGGGAAGCTCCTACGAGCAGTACTTC.

In this sample, this clonotype turned up many times. It may be a read error: a sequence one base away is much more abundant. V gene TRBV6-4 combines with J gene TRBJ2-3; D might be TRBD1 or TRBD2, each matching 5 bases. Germline V gene data show CDR1 as MRHNA and CDR2 as SNTAGT. This CDR3 is 14 amino acids long. V was trimmed by 2 bases and J by 4 bases, leaving 10 bases between them. DNA of the CDR3: TGTGCCAGCAGTGACGGGAGAGGGGCAGATACGCAGTATTTT. Its translation: CASSDGRGADTQYF.

This clonotype appeared a few times. CDR3 protein: CASSQPPLGRGNEQFF. The CDR3 bases are TGTGCCAGCAGCCAACCCCCGCTCGGGAGAGGGAATGAGCAGTTCTTC. V and J are TRBV3-1 and TRBJ2-1; a weak D match, TRBD2 (6 bases). Germline CDR1 is LGHDT and CDR2 is YNNKEL (reference sequence). Trimming took off 2 bases at V and 7 bases at J, with 18 bases between the two ends. The CDR3 consists of 16 residues.

This clonotype is a singleton in its sample. One junction end disagrees with the germline gene, perhaps due to a read error. V gene TRBV7-2 combines with J gene TRBJ2-3; 14 nucleotides match TRBD2. Germline loops: CDR1 SGHTA, CDR2 FQGNSA. This CDR3 has 17 residues. This chain's CDR3 is CASSLERLAGGIDTLYF. CDR3 nucleotide sequence: TGTGCCAGCAGCTTAGAACGACTAGCGGGAGGGATAGATACGCTGTATTTT.

Turning to this clonotype: A much larger clone differs by one base, so this may be a read error. V and J are TRBV11-2 and TRBJ2-3; no reliable D call. Looked up from germline, CDR1 is SGHAT and CDR2 is FQNNGV. The length of the CDR3 is 12 residues. CDR3 coding DNA: TGTACCAGCAGCTTAGGGACAGATACGCAGTATTTT. Protein product: CTSSLGTDTQYF.

The chain recombines TRBV6-2 or TRBV6-3 with TRBJ1-1; TRBD1 matches 7 bases. The junction had 5 bases not matched to a gene; V was cut back by 2 bases and J by 2 bases. Germline CDR1 reads MNHEY; CDR2 reads SVGEGT. The CDR3 runs to 15 residues. CDR3 protein: CASSYRRDRNTEAFF. As DNA, the CDR3 is TGTGCCAGCAGTTACCGCAGGGACAGAAACACTGAAGCTTTCTTT.

This clonotype was counted ten times or more. V usage is TRBV5-1 and J usage is TRBJ1-5; the match to TRBD1 covers 10 bases. Germline V gene data show CDR1 as SGHRS and CDR2 as YFSETQ. The junction had 5 bases not matched to a gene; V was cut back by 4 bases and J by 7 bases. The CDR3 sequence is 14 residues long. CDR3 bases: TGCGCCAGCAGCCCGGGACAGGGGAGACAGCCCCAGCATTTT. This translates into CASSPGQGRQPQHF. The complete variable domain, with remaining parts taken from reference TRBV5-1 and TRBJ1-5, reads KAGVTQTPRYLIKTRGQQVTLSCSPISGHRSVSWYQQTPGQGLQFLFEYFSETQRNKGNFPGRFSGRQFSNSRSEMNVSTLELGDSALYLCASSPGQGRQPQHFGDGTRLSIL.

This clonotype was observed many times. This chain connects TRBV3-1 to TRBJ1-2, with TRBD1 identical over 8 bases. Germline V gives CDR1 LGHDT, CDR2 YNNKEL (reference sequence). The CDR3 covers 15 residues. With V trimmed by 0 bases and J by 8 bases, 8 bases remained unmatched. The CDR3 DNA sequence: TGTGCCAGCAGCCAAGAATGGACAGGGACGGAAGGCTACACCTTC. Translating it yields CASSQEWTGTEGYTF.

Ten or more counts support this clonotype. The chain combines TRBV28 with TRBJ2-6; D possibly corresponds to TRBD2 (5 bases). Trimming took off 6 bases at V and 2 bases at J, with 14 bases between the two ends. There are 16 residues in the CDR3. In germline, CDR1 is MDHEN, CDR2 SYDVKM. CDR3 residues: CASSLGLVAGANVLTF. CDR3 DNA sequence: TGTGCCAGCAGCCTCGGACTTGTAGCTGGGGCCAACGTCCTGACTTTC.

This clonotype was counted only a few times. This chain links TRBV20-1 with TRBJ2-7; D call uncertain. This CDR3 spans 13 amino acids. Trimming took off 7 bases at V and 2 bases at J, with 15 bases between the two ends. Germline CDR1 and CDR2: DFQATT and SNEGSKA (reference sequence). In DNA, the CDR3 is TGCAGTGTCTTGGATGACCCTCCCTACGAGCAGTACTTC. Protein: CSVLDDPPYEQYF.

This clonotype was counted many times. The chain employs TRBV4-1 and TRBJ2-2; 9 nucleotides agree with TRBD1. Germline trimming cut 0 bases from V and 7 bases from J; bases unmatched to any gene: 3. CDR1 and CDR2 (germline): MGHRA, YSYEKL. The CDR3 is made up of 15 amino acids. The CDR3 loop is CASSQDTGGFGELFF. DNA of the CDR3: TGCGCCAGCAGCCAAGATACAGGGGGCTTCGGGGAGCTGTTTTTT.

This clonotype showed up many times. The chain links TRBV28 to TRBJ1-2; TRBD1 matches 8 bases. Germline trimming cut 5 bases from V and 6 bases from J; bases unmatched to any gene: 5. CDR1 is MDHEN, CDR2 SYDVKM, per germline. There are 13 residues in the CDR3. This chain's CDR3 is CASSIRTGNGYTF. Here the CDR3 DNA reads TGTGCCAGCAGTATACGGACAGGGAATGGCTACACCTTC.

The CDR3 is CATRTGTGTTDTQYF. CDR3 nucleotide sequence: TGTGCCACAAGGACCGGGACAGGGACCACAGATACGCAGTATTTT. The genes are TRBV7-6 and TRBJ2-3; 9 bases align to TRBD1. The CDR3 loop spans 15 amino acids. J lost 2 bases, V lost 10 bases, and 10 bases had no gene match. The germline gives CDR1 SGHVS, CDR2 FNYEAQ. Supplemented by reference TRBV7-6 and TRBJ2-3, the full variable domain reads GAGVSQSPRYKVTKRGQDVALRCDPISGHVSLYWYRQALGQGPEFLTYFNYEAQQDKSGLPNDRFSAERPEGSISTLTIQRTEQRDSAMYRCATRTGTGTTDTQYFGPGTRLTVL.

This clonotype was seen a handful of times. The V and J genes are TRBV20-1 and TRBJ2-6, with D perhaps TRBD1 (5 bases). Trimming removed 5 bases from V and 0 bases from J, with 8 bases in between. The CDR3 sequence is 14 residues long. The V gene's germline CDR1 is DFQATT and CDR2 SNEGSKA (reference sequence). Written as DNA, the CDR3 is TGCAGTGCTGACAGTTTCTCTGGGGCCAACGTCCTGACTTTC. This sequence encodes CSADSFSGANVLTF.

V usage is TRBV7-9 and J usage is TRBJ2-6; a possible D gene is TRBD2 (5 bases). Trimming pared 10 bases from V and 4 bases from J, leaving 14 bases between. The CDR3 loop spans 14 amino acids. Germline V gene lookup returns CDR1 SEHNR and CDR2 FQNEAQ (reference sequence). CDR3 bases: TGTGCCACCCTGAGCGGCGCCGGGGCCAACGTCCTGACTTTC. Protein: CATLSGAGANVLTF.

The V and J genes are TRBV27 and TRBJ1-6, with TRBD1 matching over 7 bases. The CDR3 loop spans 15 amino acids. Germline CDR1 MNHEY, CDR2 SMNVEV (reference sequence). V gave up 11 bases and J gave up 5 bases; unmatched junction bases: 12. CDR3 DNA: TGTGCCTTCCCGAGAGGACAGGCCCATAATTCACCCCTCCACTTT. It encodes CAFPRGQAHNSPLHF.

This clonotype was counted many times. The chain uses TRBV12-3 or TRBV12-4 and TRBJ2-2; D uncertain. This CDR3 region has 14 residues. V lost 5 bases, J lost 3 bases, and 10 bases lay in between. For the CDR3, the DNA is TGTGCCAGCAGTCTGTCTAGGGACACCGGGGAGCTGTTTTTT. Its protein is CASSLSRDTGELFF.

In this sample, this clonotype turned up a few times. The chain links TRBV20-1 to TRBJ2-7; D possibly corresponds to TRBD2 (6 bases). V was pared by 3 bases and J by 6 bases, with 12 bases between. The CDR3 extends over 12 amino acids. Germline lookup yields CDR1 DFQATT and CDR2 SNEGSKA (reference sequence). This CDR3 reads CSAREGRFEQYF. The CDR3, as DNA: TGCAGTGCTAGGGAGGGCCGGTTCGAGCAGTACTTC.

This clonotype was counted at least ten times. This chain joins TRBV12-3 or TRBV12-4 and TRBJ1-2; D not resolved. Trimming pared 8 bases from V and 0 bases from J, leaving 7 bases between. The CDR3 covers 12 residues. CDR3 amino acids: CASSSPNYGYTF. CDR3 coding DNA: TGTGCCAGCTCTAGTCCTAACTATGGCTACACCTTC.

This clonotype showed up just a few times. This chain uses TRBV12-2 with TRBJ1-6; TRBD1, the table's D call, lacks a check against the DNA. TRBV12-2 is reported as a pseudogene. The CDR3 runs to 16 residues. The CDR3 region is CASRLEAWTRGPPLHF. CDR3 in DNA: TGTGCAAGTCGCTTAGAGGCGTGGACACGTGGCCCACCCCTCCACTTT.

This clonotype was recorded many times. The J gene is TRBJ2-6, the V gene TRBV20-1; D might be TRBD1 (6 bases). CDR1 and CDR2 from the germline V gene are DFQATT and SNEGSKA (reference sequence). This CDR3 spans 15 amino acids. The V gene lost 4 bases and the J gene lost 2 bases, with 12 bases spanning the gap. CDR3: CSAKAPGAGANVLTF. The CDR3 DNA reads TGCAGTGCTAAAGCCCCAGGGGCTGGGGCCAACGTCCTGACTTTC.

This clonotype was recorded at least ten times. J is TRBJ2-7 and V is TRBV7-8, with TRBD2 matching over 8 bases. Germline assignment: CDR1 SGHVS and CDR2 FQNEAQ. There are 16 residues in the CDR3. The junction had 14 bases not matched to a gene; V was cut back by 5 bases and J by 5 bases. The CDR3 DNA follows: TGTGCCAGCAGCCGAAGCATAACTAGCGGCCTGGACGAGCAGTACTTC. Encoded protein: CASSRSITSGLDEQYF.

This clonotype was observed a few times. The chain is built from TRBV3-1 and TRBJ2-3, with 7 bases identical to TRBD2. The CDR3 loop spans 18 amino acids. V was pared by 0 bases and J by 4 bases, with 13 bases of the junction left unmatched. The germline V gene has CDR1 LGHDT and CDR2 YNNKEL (reference sequence). The CDR3 sequence: CASSQDGYEGREADTQYF. The CDR3 DNA reads as TGTGCCAGCAGCCAAGACGGCTATGAGGGGAGGGAAGCAGATACGCAGTATTTT.

The chain is built from TRBV6-2 or TRBV6-3 and TRBJ2-3, with D perhaps matching TRBD2 (5 bases). The CDR3 is 15 residues long. V shed 8 bases and J shed 0 bases, with 15 bases lying between them. Germline CDR1 is MNHEY and CDR2 is SVGEGT. Written as DNA, the CDR3 is TGTGCCAGCCGAGGGAGCGGTACTAGCACAGATACGCAGTATTTT. This sequence encodes CASRGSGTSTDTQYF.

This clonotype came up a few times. The chain joins TRBV2 to TRBJ2-5; a weak D match, TRBD2 (6 bases). V was trimmed by 6 bases and J by 5 bases, leaving 13 bases between them. CDR1 and CDR2 (germline): SNHLY, FYNNEI. The CDR3 has 13 amino acids. The chain's CDR3 is CASRGGEVETQYF. The CDR3 coding sequence is TGTGCCAGCAGGGGGGGTGAAGTCGAGACCCAGTACTTC.

This clonotype was seen only once. The V gene is TRBV7-2, the J gene TRBJ2-3, with TRBD2 matching 11 bases. V lost 5 bases, J lost 2 bases, and 9 bases stayed unmatched. This CDR3 contains 17 residues. Germline loops: CDR1 SGHTA, CDR2 FQGNSA. For the CDR3, the DNA is TGTGCCAGCAGCACAGCGAGACTAGCGGGGACCACAGATACGCAGTATTTT. Translating gives CASSTARLAGTTDTQYF.

The chain couples TRBV12-3 or TRBV12-4 to TRBJ2-6; 14 bases align to TRBD2. This CDR3 has 16 residues. The V segment lost 11 bases and the J segment 2 bases; nucleotides outside the gene matches: 5. The chain's CDR3 is CACTGLAGAGANVLTF. DNA for the CDR3: TGTGCCTGTACGGGACTAGCGGGAGCTGGGGCCAACGTCCTGACTTTC.